The TCR beta chain under discussion was sequenced for a study of cytomegalovirus exposure and HLA in healthy donors (dated by TCRdb to the late 2010s). About the study as a whole: In an earlier analysis of fewer than 750 of the donors, 276 Gb of sequence data and roughly 100 million unique TCR beta sequences from 150 million to 200 million T cells were reported. Roughly 300 gigabases of sequencing data and some 85 million unique TCR sequences were included in an early release covering under 650 HLA-typed donors. The genetic ancestry cluster associated with self-reported Caucasian donors included about 84% of the roughly 390 genotyped donors. The study was designed to test whether signatures of past pathogen exposure could be identified by cataloging public T cell receptors. The T cell repertoires of 700 or so subjects were profiled by immunosequencing and related to cytomegalovirus serostatus. Besides the first cohort of around 670 subjects, a separate validation cohort made up of roughly 130 different subjects was used. To predict cytomegalovirus infection status, the study brought together high-throughput TCR immunosequencing, statistical association of individual TCRs with disease status, and machine learning. In a later analysis, previously published TCR beta repertoires from hundreds of donors were re-analyzed and high-resolution HLA genotyping was added so that TCR occurrence patterns could be studied. Rather than using new phenotypic data, the later analysis identified candidate immune exposures from TCR beta sequences and from how often those sequences occurred across donors. In an earlier analysis of roughly 580 of the donors, high-throughput TCR beta sequencing was used to judge whether each TCR beta V gene segment behaved as functional or pseudogenic. Donor age, sex, ethnicity and CMV serostatus were compiled together with the repertoire data. A later genetic analysis used genome-wide SNP genotypes for about 55% of the 666 donors, treating that subset as a discovery cohort. Every repertoire in the discovery cohort had been generated on one and the same sequencing platform. Class I and class II HLA loci were covered by the typing at four-digit resolution. The number of typed donors differed by locus: roughly 620-630 for A, B, C, DRB1 and DQB1; 500 to 550 for DQA1; over 600 for DPA1; and 400 to 480 for DPB1. About five DR-DQ haplotypes were treated as single units for association and clustering because of strong linkage in the cohort. Among about 360 genotyped donors of the cohort, an average of about 240,000 unique TCR beta nucleotide sequences were sequenced per donor, around 18% of them non-productive. Points the paper makes about the study in general: The cohort was sequenced for TCR beta chains only, and without alpha or paired-chain data the features that could be detected were limited. When HLA alleles, especially DR and DQ, strongly co-occurred, TCR associations were difficult to assign to individual alleles. In an earlier analysis of over 550 of the donors, most TCR beta V segments were observed in productive rearrangements about 90% or about 30% of the time, broadly matching IMGT annotations. Because some donors lacked HLA typing at each locus, the association tests relied only on the typed subset. Most CMV-associated TCR beta chains appeared to be HLA-restricted in a later analysis, and the HLA associations seemed to be driven largely by CMV exposure. At a false discovery rate of 0.05, a later analysis linked under 20,000 TCR beta sequences to specific HLA alleles. Sequencing depth was assumed to be roughly uniform across donors in the presence/absence analyses, though that assumption may not hold. Most TCR sequences were seen in very few donors, while some public TCRs were found in many individuals. In the study, approximately 160 TCR beta chains were listed as associated with cytomegalovirus. A group of highly shared sequence variants was considered likely to be a technical artifact of the sequencing pipeline. A few of the identified cytomegalovirus-associated TCR beta chains were confirmed in vitro to be specific for cytomegalovirus antigens. CMV serostatus was the only immune exposure information available for the cohort. A later genetic analysis associated a missense DCLRE1C variant with V-gene and J-gene trimming of TCR beta chains, and an independent cohort replicated the association. A later analysis found that TCR association rates varied across HLA loci, with DRB1 alleles showing the most associated TCRs and HLA-C alleles the fewest. A later analysis reported that several top co-occurrence clusters appeared linked to parvovirus B19, influenza, CMV and Epstein-Barr virus. In a later genetic analysis, fewer N-insertions in productive TCRs were reported among donors in an Asian-associated ancestry cluster than the roughly 700-donor mean. A further reported finding was that TCR beta sequences accurately predicted the HLA-A and HLA-B alleles for most subjects in the first cohort. Because the 87-base-pair reads could not distinguish some IMGT-functional V segments, including TRBV6-2 and TRBV6-3, those segments were excluded. Correlated functional status among segregating V segments might reflect linkage disequilibrium, but an unknown experimental factor could not be ruled out. Because counts were too low, roughly 16 rarely observed V segments, including chromosome 9 orphons, were left out of the earlier analysis of 587 of the donors. In a later analysis, HLA-associated TCR beta chains showed more clonal expansion and lower generation probabilities than non-associated chains that were equally common. The classifier was reported to diagnose cytomegalovirus status with high specificity and sensitivity in both the original cohort and the validation cohort. According to the authors, the approach could potentially be generalized to other disease states and immunological phenotypes.

On this clone: Which antigen it targets is not known. Within one base of it there is no much larger clone, and no base qualities were kept.

In total, 630 or so healthy bone marrow donors made up the cohort. At the time of sampling, all cohort members were nominally healthy, though unrecorded immune exposures were likely present. The donor was CMV seronegative and was included in the group of several hundred seronegative cohort members. Every donor gave a peripheral blood sample, and the peripheral blood mononuclear cells from that sample were used for TCR beta sequencing. The Qiagen DNeasy Blood Extraction Kit was used to extract genomic DNA from the blood cell samples. Measured from the cysteine to the phenylalanine, the CDR3 is 17 residues long. Here the CDR3 DNA is all that survives: 51 bases in frame from base 1. The V and J ends are trimmed by 3 bases and 6 bases, leaving 21 bases between them. The germline V gene (reference sequence) sets CDR1 to LNHDA and CDR2 to SQIVND. Library preparation was by the immunoSEQ multiplex PCR assay. For the multiplex PCR, a mixture combining 60 forward primers for TCR Vbeta segments and 13 reverse primers for TCR Jbeta segments was used. A multiplex PCR assay on genomic DNA amplified the CDR3 region of rearranged TCR beta genes. The amplified TCR beta libraries were sequenced on the Illumina HiSeq System as 87-base-pair reads. The paper's processing steps were these. Across the 666 repertoires, a later analysis counted some 80 million unique TCR beta chains, some 11 million of which were shared by at least two donors. To remove PCR and sequencing errors, raw reads were error-corrected and collapsed into unique sequences using a nearest-neighbor algorithm that merged closely related sequences. V, D and J gene segments were assigned by aligning CDR3 sequences to IMGT reference sequences. For a sequence to be retained, at least a six-nucleotide match to both a V gene segment and a J gene segment was required. Rearrangements were classified as productive when the CDR3 lacked stop codons and remained in frame with V and J, and all other rearrangements were classified as non-productive. CDR3 was defined by IMGT convention, running from the second conserved V-encoded cysteine to the conserved J-encoded phenylalanine. The earlier analysis of some 580 of the donors excluded any sequence lacking an unambiguous match to a single V gene segment. An earlier analysis of 587 of the donors called V segments functional above 56.7% productive rearrangements and segregating when the between-donor standard deviation exceeded 5%. To diagnose cytomegalovirus status from the catalog of TCR beta chain sequences, a statistical classification framework was built. In a later analysis, TCR nucleotide sequences were compared against IMGT/GENE-DB human TR gene sequences so that V and J genes could be assigned. In a later analysis, CDR3 sequences and most-parsimonious VDJ recombination scenarios were assigned using the TCRdist pipeline. A later analysis defined each TCR beta chain by its CDR3 amino acid sequence plus V-gene family, and excluded reads lacking a unique V-gene family. To address suspected cross-contamination and a sequencing artifact, a later analysis removed 592 highly shared, low-generation-probability nucleotide sequences. For each public chain, a later analysis derived a clonal expansion index from normalized ranks of inferred template counts within each repertoire. In a later analysis, generation probabilities were computed using a VDJ recombination model fitted to out-of-frame rearrangements, and the results were checked against IGoR. A later analysis scored TCR-TCR, TCR-HLA and TCR-CMV co-occurrence with hypergeometric tests, applying a repertoire-size bias correction to TCR pairs. False discovery rates were estimated in a later analysis by permuting HLA or CMV assignments 20 times. In a later analysis, co-occurring TCRs were grouped using DBSCAN, with TCRdist sequence similarity added in when clustering inside HLA-allele-positive subsets. For co-occurrence clustering, repertoires with fewer than 30,000 or more than 120,000 public chains were excluded, along with roughly 5 repertoires with anomalous nucleotide sharing. TCRdb stores this immuneACCESS table with in-frame sequences only. Part of the clones is absent; in the studies checked, under half of the shortfall reflects unresolved V genes, and no reason is known for the rest. D and trimming were read from the DNA, whereas the V and J calls and clone size are those reported in that table. Recorded for this sample are approximately 190,000 clones; 80% to 85% of them occurred a single time. About 1.8% of the sample is held by the ten biggest clonotypes.

The sequence came from a young woman in good health and CMV-seronegative. The chain is encoded by TRBV19 joined to TRBJ1-5; the D gene assignment is ambiguous. Sequencing was done on a sample of PBMCs. The CDR3 loop reads CASSIVGAGVSVQPQHF. The nucleotide sequence reads TGTGCCAGTAGTATCGTTGGTGCCGGGGTATCGGTTCAGCCCCAGCATTTT.